What follows are 8 T cell receptor beta chains derived from one specimen sequenced in a study of T cells in Graves' hyperthyroidism and ophthalmopathy (dated 2019 in TCRdb). Receptor amplification or capture employed multiplex PCR. The instrument was an Illumina HiSeq 2000. TCR beta CDR3 regions were amplified from RNA transcripts. For the first round of RT-PCR on the TCR CDR3, the HTBI primer set was used together with the Qiagen OneStep RT-PCR kit. TCRdb handled the public reads itself, with Q25 trimming in fastp and clone calling in MiXCR, and kept productive beta chains. Each entry is one CDR3 protein sequence, shown with its most common DNA and genes. Recorded for this sample are 550,000 to 600,000 distinct CDR3 sequences; around 45% of them occurred a single time. Clones ranked in the top ten supply about 20% of the sample. Source material: peripheral blood or thyroid tissue (not recorded which). These receptors were taken from an adult woman with Graves' disease, either hyperthyroidism or ophthalmopathy (not recorded which).

The chain combines TRBV6-2 or TRBV6-3 with TRBJ1-2; 12 positions agree with TRBD1. Germline CDR1 MNHEY, CDR2 SVGEGT. The J segment lost 7 bases and the V segment lost 5 bases, leaving 14 bases of the junction unmatched. This CDR3 has 17 residues. The CDR3 DNA reads as TGTGCCAGCAGTCCTTACCGGGACAGGGGGCGCTTTCTTGGCTACACCTTC. This sequence encodes CASSPYRDRGRFLGYTF.

The chain employs TRBV10-3 and TRBJ2-3, with 7 bases aligning to TRBD1. The CDR3 covers 16 residues. Germline CDR1 ENHRY, CDR2 SYGVKD. J was trimmed by 6 bases and V by 5 bases; bases with no gene match: 14. CDR3 sequence (DNA): TGTGCCATCAGTACGTACGGGACAGAGTCCTTCGATACGCAGTATTTT. It codes for CAISTYGTESFDTQYF.

This clonotype was found many times. The chain combines TRBV3-1 with TRBJ1-1; D is unclear. CDR1 and CDR2 from the germline V gene are LGHDT and YNNKEL (reference sequence). Trimming removed 2 bases at V and 11 bases at J, with 12 bases between. The CDR3 is 12 residues long. Here the CDR3 DNA reads TGTGCCAGCAGCCAAAGGTCAGGAGGCGCTTTCTTT. Translated, it gives CASSQRSGGAFF.

The sample holds many counts of this clonotype. V is TRBV7-9 and J is TRBJ2-7, with a possible D match to TRBD1 (6 bases). CDR1 is SEHNR, CDR2 FQNEAQ, per germline (reference sequence). This CDR3 is 15 amino acids long. The V end lost 1 base, the J end lost 3 bases, and 13 bases lay between the germline ends. The CDR3 coding sequence is TGTGCCAGCAGCTTAGGGGGGCTAGTAATCTACGAGCAGTACTTC. Encoded protein: CASSLGGLVIYEQYF.

This clonotype was seen at least ten times. This chain uses TRBV18 with TRBJ2-5; a possible D gene is TRBD2 (5 bases). The germline CDR1 and CDR2 sequences are KGHSH and LQKENI. V lost 8 bases, J lost 5 bases, and 9 bases lay in between. The CDR3 loop spans 11 amino acids. The CDR3 here is CASVGGETQYF. The CDR3 DNA reads TGTGCCAGCGTCGGCGGGGAGACCCAGTACTTC.

Comments on this clonotype: Germline and junction disagree at one end, which may indicate a read error. The rearrangement uses TRBV7-7 and TRBJ2-7; perhaps TRBD1 as D (5 bases). There are 13 residues in the CDR3. Germline assignment: CDR1 SSHAT and CDR2 FNYEAQ (reference sequence). The CDR3 DNA reads as TGTGCTAGCAGCCATGACAGCACCTACGAGCAGTACTTC. Its translation: CASSHDSTYEQYF.

This clonotype has ten or more counts. V usage is TRBV7-6 and J usage is TRBJ1-6; 12 nucleotides agree with TRBD1. After removal of 5 bases from V and 10 bases from J, the junction contained 21 bases not matched to a gene. The V gene's germline CDR1 is SGHVS and CDR2 FNYEAQ. CDR3 size: 20 residues. CDR3 sequence (DNA): TGTGCCAGCAGCGGCAGAAAGGGATCGGGACAGGGGGCTTTGCTGTCACCCCTCCACTTT. Amino acid sequence: CASSGRKGSGQGALLSPLHF.

This rearrangement joins TRBV28 to TRBJ1-6, with D perhaps TRBD1 (5 bases). This CDR3 is built from 15 residues. The V and J ends lost 3 bases and 6 bases respectively, with 12 bases between them. In germline, CDR1 is MDHEN, CDR2 SYDVKM. CDR3 sequence (DNA): TGTGCCAGCAGTTTTCTGGGGCAGAGTAATTCACCCCTCCACTTT. This gives the protein CASSFLGQSNSPLHF.